These T cell receptor beta chains were read from a single sample in a study of blood T cells in healthy people across ages. TCRdb reanalysed the 5' RACE reads using MiXCR and keeps one entry per CDR3 protein. There are around 1,500,000 distinct CDR3 sequences in the sample; approximately 38% occur only once, and 6.5% to 10% lies in the top ten. Sequencing was carried out using blood. The receptors here all came from a young woman in good health. Both conserved end residues are part of each CDR3. D genes are given only for firm matches. Not every row has a clone size; where given, it reads once, few, many or a size class.

>TRBJ2-1|TRBV3-1|TRBD2|-
TGTGCCAGCAGCCAAGACACTAGCGCCCGCTCCTACAATGAGCAGTTCTTC
CASSQDTSARSYNEQFF
>TRBJ2-1|TRBV7-2|-|-
TGTGCCAGCAGCTTAGACAACCCGATTCCGTTCTTC
CASSLDNPIPFF
>TRBJ1-4|TRBV6-6|-|-
TGTGCCAGCAGACGCGGGGGGCAGGGTGAAAAACTGTTTTTT
CASRRGGQGEKLFF
>TRBJ2-3|TRBV7-9|-|-
TGTGCCAGCAGCCAATGGGAGCAGCTCACAGATACGCAGTATTTT
CASSQWEQLTDTQYF
>TRBJ1-1|TRBV5-1|-|-
TGCGCCAGCAGGACGTTACAGGGTCGCGAGAACACTGAAGCTTTCTTT
CASRTLQGRENTEAFF
>TRBJ2-1|TRBV12-3/TRBV12-4|TRBD2|few
TGTGCCAGCAGCAGCCATAGCGGGCTCAATGAGCAGTTCTTC
CASSSHSGLNEQFF
>TRBJ2-1|TRBV7-9|TRBD1|few
TGTGCCAGCAGCCTCACCGGGACAGACTACAATGAGCAGTTCTTC
CASSLTGTDYNEQFF
>TRBJ1-2|TRBV6-6|TRBD1|few
TGTGCCAGCAGTCACCTAGACAGGGAGGGCTATGGCTACACCTTC
CASSHLDREGYGYTF
>TRBJ2-7|TRBV20-1|-|many
TGCAGTGCTAGGGGAGCGGTCTACGAGCAGTACTTC
CSARGAVYEQYF
>TRBJ2-7|TRBV4-1|-|few
TGCGCCAGCAGCCAAGAGGGCTTTTCCGGCCCCTACGAGCAGTACTTC
CASSQEGFSGPYEQYF
>TRBJ2-5|TRBV7-2|-|many
TGTGCCAGCAGCTCCCGTGGTGAGCAGTACTTC
CASSSRGEQYF
>TRBJ2-7|TRBV7-2|-|few
TGTGCCAGCAGCTTAGTAGGGCGCGGGGTCTACGAGCAGTACTTC
CASSLVGRGVYEQYF
>TRBJ1-5|TRBV4-1|-|-
TGCGCCAGCAGCCAAGATCGTGGCAGTAACCAGCATTTT
CASSQDRGSNQHF
>TRBJ2-3|TRBV29-1|-|-
TGCAGCGTTGAAATCTCGGTAACGCGGTATTTT
CSVEISVTRYF
>TRBJ1-1|TRBV10-3|-|few
TGTGCCATCAAAGAAGGGTCTGAAGCTTTCTTT
CAIKEGSEAFF
>TRBJ2-3|TRBV9|TRBD2|few
TGTGCCAGCAGCGCGGGACTAGCGGGGTTCACAGATACGCAGTATTTT
CASSAGLAGFTDTQYF
>TRBJ2-6|TRBV3-1|-|few
TGTGCCAGCAGGGGGAATTCTGGGGCCAACGTCCTGACTTTC
CASRGNSGANVLTF
>TRBJ1-6|TRBV7-9|TRBD1|few
TGTGCCAGCAGCTCGGACAGGTGGAATTCACCCCTCCACTTT
CASSSDRWNSPLHF
>TRBJ2-4|TRBV12-1|-|-
TGTGACAGCAGCTTTGAAGATGGGACAGGGACCCTTTCGGGCAAAAACATTCAGTACTTT
CDSSFEDGTGTLSGKNIQYF
>TRBJ2-2|TRBV4-2|TRBD2|-
TGTGCCAGCAGCCAAGATGGCGGGGGGGCCCACACCGGGGAGCTGTTTTTT
CASSQDGGGAHTGELFF
>TRBJ2-7|TRBV6-5|-|-
TGTGCCAGCAGTACCCTTCATCGGTACGAGCAGTACTTC
CASSTLHRYEQYF
>TRBJ2-7|TRBV6-4|-|-
TGTGCCAGCGGGAAGGGGACCCCATCCAATGAGCAGTACTTC
CASGKGTPSNEQYF
>TRBJ2-5|TRBV28|TRBD2|-
TGTGCCAGCAGACTAGCGGGAGGCCAAGAGACCCAGTACTTC
CASRLAGGQETQYF
>TRBJ2-7|TRBV7-2|TRBD2|-
TGTGCCAGCAGCTTAGTGCCGGGAGGAAGGGCGATATTGGGCGAGCAGTACTTC
CASSLVPGGRAILGEQYF
>TRBJ2-1|TRBV6-5|TRBD2|-
TGTGCCAGCAGCCCTTTAGCGGGGGGGAAATCCTACAATGAGCAGTTCTTC
CASSPLAGGKSYNEQFF
>TRBJ2-3|TRBV6-5|-|-
TGTGCCAGCAGTTACCCCCGGGCGGATACGCAGTATTTT
CASSYPRADTQYF
>TRBJ2-3|TRBV18|TRBD2|once
TGTGCCAGCTCACCGCCGGGGGGGCGTGGGACAGATACGCAGTATTTT
CASSPPGGRGTDTQYF
>TRBJ2-7|TRBV5-1|-|many
TGCGCCAGCAGCTCGAGAGGGGGCTACGAGCAGTACTTC
CASSSRGGYEQYF
>TRBJ2-5|TRBV20-1|-|few
TGCAGTGCTAGTGCGCCGCCAGGGGGGGGCCAAGAGACCCAGTACTTC
CSASAPPGGGQETQYF
>TRBJ1-2|TRBV18|-|few
TGTGCCAGCTCACCCCCGTCGGGGTATGGCTACACCTTC
CASSPPSGYGYTF
>TRBJ2-1|TRBV13|TRBD2|-
TGTGCCAGCAGCGCCGAAGGGGCGGGGGACTCCTACAATGAGCAGTTCTTC
CASSAEGAGDSYNEQFF
>TRBJ2-5|TRBV6-1|-|-
TGTGCCAGCGGAGGGACCTTACAAGAGACCCAGTACTTC
CASGGTLQETQYF
>TRBJ2-3|TRBV14|-|-
TGTGCCAGCAGCCAGCACGCAAGGTACGGCACAGATACGCAGTATTTT
CASSQHARYGTDTQYF
>TRBJ2-3|TRBV6-1|-|-
TGTGCCAGCAGTCGAAACGGCGGACGAGTTAGCACAGATACGCAGTATTTT
CASSRNGGRVSTDTQYF
>TRBJ2-3|TRBV6-4|-|-
TGTGCCAGCAGTGACTCCCCTGGCGGCTCCACAGATACGCAGTATTTT
CASSDSPGGSTDTQYF
>TRBJ2-7|TRBV3-1|TRBD2|many
TGTGCCAGCAGCCAAGGACTAGCGGCAACCTACGAGCAGTACTTC
CASSQGLAATYEQYF
>TRBJ2-7|TRBV6-5|-|-
TGTGCCAGCAGTTACTCGACGAAGCGAGTCGGAGGGCCTTACGAGCAGTACTTC
CASSYSTKRVGGPYEQYF
>TRBJ2-7|TRBV18|-|-
TGTGCCAGCTCACCACCGATACTAAATGAGCAGTACTTC
CASSPPILNEQYF
>TRBJ1-2|TRBV29-1|TRBD1|many
TGCAGCGTAGAAGACAGGGGCGATGGCTACACCTTC
CSVEDRGDGYTF
>TRBJ1-6|TRBV6-2/TRBV6-3|-|-
TGTGCCAGCAGGCCAACTGGGACGTATCGTCTACTTAATTCACCCCTCCACTTT
CASRPTGTYRLLNSPLHF
>TRBJ2-2|TRBV2|-|few
TGTGCCAGCAGTGTTGTCGGGGGGGAGCTGTTTTTT
CASSVVGGELFF
>TRBJ2-4|TRBV28|-|-
TGTGCCAGCAGTCCCTCGGGAGGGGGCTTAGCCAAAAACATTCAGTACTTC
CASSPSGGGLAKNIQYF
>TRBJ2-7|TRBV6-1|-|few
TGTGCCAGCAGCGAAGCGCCAGGTGCCCCCTACGAGCAGTACTTC
CASSEAPGAPYEQYF
>TRBJ1-2|TRBV27|-|-
TGTGCCAGCAGTTTTGCGGGTTCAGGGTATGGCTACACCTTC
CASSFAGSGYGYTF
>TRBJ1-6|TRBV4-1|TRBD1|-
TGCGCCAGCAGCCAAGGAACAGGGGAGCGGTCACCCCTCCACTTT
CASSQGTGERSPLHF